This paragraph reports one TCR beta chain. This clone was observed a single time. What antigen it recognizes has not been identified. Base quality data are lacking; no much larger clone is found one base away. TCRbeta CDR3 regions were amplified from genomic DNA using the immunoSEQ Assay, a bias-controlled multiplex PCR. Processing in the source paper ran as follows. Within the assay, amplification of reference gene primers was used to estimate how many nucleated cells each sample contained. To quantify the absolute abundance of each unique TCRbeta CDR3 rearrangement, sequence reads were collapsed and filtered. Productive Simpson clonality was computed per sample as the square root of Simpson's diversity index over productive rearrangements. Here the immuneACCESS table is served through TCRdb, limited to in-frame sequences with V and J called. Missing clones are a known gap in these copies; in checked studies unresolved V genes cover under half, and the rest lacks a known reason. V and J calls and clone size come straight from that table; D and trimming were deduced from the DNA. Within this sample are about 76,000 clones, with more than 75% of them counted one time only. Jointly, the top ten make up 27% of the sample.

Each collaborating institution followed its own protocols to collect whole blood in K2EDTA tubes. For TCRbeta analysis, collaborators shipped samples in one of three forms: frozen whole blood, isolated PBMCs, or DNA extracted from either of those sample types. The data originate from a study of blood T cell repertoires in COVID-19 (dated by TCRdb to the early 2020s). Describing the broader study: Samples from collaborators originated in the United States, Italy and Spain and spanned both the acute and convalescent phases of COVID-19. A de-identified subject ID, COVID-19 status, age in years and sex were almost always included in the sample metadata. Where available, HLA class I and class II types were taken from metadata supplied by the sample provider and were not determined by assay-based typing. The samples were drawn from two sources: the first 160 participants of the ongoing ImmuneRACE study, and approximately 1,300 subjects contributed by 6 global collaborators. The material from the prospective study consisted of cDNA or gDNA derived from T cells, B-cell-depleted T cells, or PBMCs. The repertoires were released in a freely available public database intended as a resource for research on the immune response to SARS-CoV-2. The dataset comprised deeply sampled blood TCRbeta repertoires from subjects exposed to, actively infected with, or recovered from COVID-19. Results and caveats for the whole study, not just this receptor: The quantity of clinical and demographic metadata differed by source and by participant and was supplied without curation.

From a lookup of the germline V gene, CDR1 and CDR2 are SGDLS and YYNGEE. Trimming takes 0 bases from V and 1 base from J, and the germline ends sit 7 bases apart. Spanning cysteine to phenylalanine, the CDR3 consists of 14 amino acids. The sequence is cut down to CDR3 DNA, 42 bases in frame from base 1. This chain joins TRBV9 to TRBJ1-2, with the D gene too uncertain to name. The receptor's source is a human donor in a cohort sampled during active COVID-19. Specimen: peripheral blood. CDR3 protein: CASSVEDINYGYTF. The DNA sequence is as follows: TGTGCCAGCAGCGTAGAAGACATTAACTATGGCTACACCTTC.